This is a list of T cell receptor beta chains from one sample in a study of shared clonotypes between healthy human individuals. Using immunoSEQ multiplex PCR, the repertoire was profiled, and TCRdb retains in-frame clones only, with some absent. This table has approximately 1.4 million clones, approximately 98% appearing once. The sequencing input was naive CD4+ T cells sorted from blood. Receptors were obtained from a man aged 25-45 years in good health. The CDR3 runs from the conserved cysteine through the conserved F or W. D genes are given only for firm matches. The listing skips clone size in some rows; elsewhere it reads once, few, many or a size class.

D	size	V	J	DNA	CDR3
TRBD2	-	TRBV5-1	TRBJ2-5	TGCGCCAGCAGCTTGGGGGGCTCGAGCGGGGAAGAGACCCAGTACTTC	CASSLGGSSGEETQYF
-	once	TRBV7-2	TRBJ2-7	TGTGCCAGCAGCATGTTAGTCACCTCCTACGAGCAGTACTTC	CASSMLVTSYEQYF
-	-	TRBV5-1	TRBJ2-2	TGCGCCAGCAGCTTGGGCTTTAGGAACGCGAACACCGGGGAGCTGTTTTTT	CASSLGFRNANTGELFF
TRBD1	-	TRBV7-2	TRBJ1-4	TGTGCCAGCAGCCCCGGGACAGGGAGTGAAAAACTGTTTTTT	CASSPGTGSEKLFF
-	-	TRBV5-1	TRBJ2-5	TGCGCCAGCAGCTTGTATACAGCACAAGAGACCCAGTACTTC	CASSLYTAQETQYF
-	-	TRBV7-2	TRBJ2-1	TGTGCCAGCAGCCAGAACGCACTAGCAAATTTCGGGGAGCAGTTCTTC	CASSQNALANFGEQFF
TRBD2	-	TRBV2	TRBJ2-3	TGTGCCAGCAGTGATGTTTGGACTAGCGGACCCGGGGCGCAGTATTTT	CASSDVWTSGPGAQYF
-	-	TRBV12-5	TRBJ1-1	TGTGCTAGTGGTCAATTTCTTAGCGGGACCACCAGGACCGAAGCTTTCTTT	CASGQFLSGTTRTEAFF
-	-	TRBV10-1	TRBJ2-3	TGCGCCAGCAGTGAGTCCGGACTCCCCCATACGCAGTATTTT	CASSESGLPHTQYF
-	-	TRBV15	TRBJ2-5	TGTGCCACCAGCAGAGCGCCCGGCCCGGAGACCCAGTACTTC	CATSRAPGPETQYF
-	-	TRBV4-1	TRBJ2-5	TGCGCCAGCAGCGCTACTCTCGAGACCCAGTACTTC	CASSATLETQYF
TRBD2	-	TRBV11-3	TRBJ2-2	TGTGCCAGCAGCTCTACTAGCGGGAGCGGGGAGCTGTTTTTT	CASSSTSGSGELFF
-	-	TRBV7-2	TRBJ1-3	TGTGCCAGCAGCTTAGTGCGGGGGGCGGCTGGAAACACCATATATTTT	CASSLVRGAAGNTIYF
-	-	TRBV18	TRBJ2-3	TGTGCCAGCTCACCATCGTCCACAGATACGCAGTATTTT	CASSPSSTDTQYF
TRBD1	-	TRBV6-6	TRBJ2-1	TGTGCCAGCAGTTACGGACAGGGAATCTCCTACAATGAGCAGTTCTTC	CASSYGQGISYNEQFF
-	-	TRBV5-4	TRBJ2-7	TGTGCCAGCAGCTCCAGGTGGGGGGACGAGCAGTACTTC	CASSSRWGDEQYF
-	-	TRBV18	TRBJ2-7	TGTGCCAGCTCACCGCGGCTAGCCGGGTCCTACGAGCAGTACTTC	CASSPRLAGSYEQYF
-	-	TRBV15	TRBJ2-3	TGTGCCACCAGTGGATTTTACCTCGGTTACCTGAGGGATACGCAGTATTTT	CATSGFYLGYLRDTQYF
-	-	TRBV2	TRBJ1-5	TGTGCCAGCACCGGGGAATACAATCAGCCCCAGCATTTT	CASTGEYNQPQHF
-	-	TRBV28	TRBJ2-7	TGTGCCAGCAGTTTAGGACCCTCCTACGAGCAGTACTTC	CASSLGPSYEQYF
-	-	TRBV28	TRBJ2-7	TGTGCCAGCAGTTTTGGGGTCAGCCTCTCCTACGAGCAGTACTTC	CASSFGVSLSYEQYF
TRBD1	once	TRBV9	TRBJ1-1	TGTGCCAGCAGCAAACGACAGGGGATGAACACTGAAGCTTTCTTT	CASSKRQGMNTEAFF
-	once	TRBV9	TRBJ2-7	TGTGCCAGCAGCGCGCAGGCCCAGGGCTACTACGAGCAGTACTTC	CASSAQAQGYYEQYF
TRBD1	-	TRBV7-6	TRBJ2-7	TGTGCCAGCAGCTCAGTGGGACAGGAAGACTCCTACGAGCAGTACTTC	CASSSVGQEDSYEQYF
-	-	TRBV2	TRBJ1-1	TGTGCCAGCAGTGATCAAGGGAACACTGAAGCTTTCTTT	CASSDQGNTEAFF
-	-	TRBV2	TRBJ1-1	TGTGCCAGCCCCCGTCGGGGAGTGTTGACGAACACTGAAGCTTTCTTT	CASPRRGVLTNTEAFF
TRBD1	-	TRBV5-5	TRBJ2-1	TGTGCCAGCAGCCAGACAGGGGTCGAGCAGTTCTTC	CASSQTGVEQFF
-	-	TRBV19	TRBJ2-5	TGTGCCAGTAGTATGGGGGGACCAGAGACCCAGTACTTC	CASSMGGPETQYF
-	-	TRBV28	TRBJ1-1	TGTGCCAGCAGTCCCCCGGCCGAGGTGGTTAGAGCTTTCTTT	CASSPPAEVVRAFF
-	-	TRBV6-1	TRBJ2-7	TGTGCCAGCACTCGAAACAGGCAAAGCTCCTACGAGCAGTACTTC	CASTRNRQSSYEQYF
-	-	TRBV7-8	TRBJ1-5	TGTGCCAGCAGCTTAGCTTACCAGCCCCAGCATTTT	CASSLAYQPQHF
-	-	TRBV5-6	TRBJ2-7	TGTGCCAGCAGCTCTGGCGGCTACGAGCAGTACTTC	CASSSGGYEQYF
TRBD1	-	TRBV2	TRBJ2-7	TGTGCCATTAGGGACAGGGGGCGTTCCTACGAGCAGTACTTC	CAIRDRGRSYEQYF
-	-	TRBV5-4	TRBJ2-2	TGTGCCAGCAGCTTGGTAGGGACCGGGGAGCTGTTTTTT	CASSLVGTGELFF
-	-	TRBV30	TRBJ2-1	TGTGCCTGGAGGGGGTGGGGCCGGCAAAATGAGCAGTTCTTC	CAWRGWGRQNEQFF
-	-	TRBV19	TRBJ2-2	TGTGCCAGTAATGGGGCTTTTTGGAACACCGGGGAGCTGTTTTTT	CASNGAFWNTGELFF
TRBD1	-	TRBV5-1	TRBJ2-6	TGCGCCAGCAGCTTGACAGGGGTTGCTGGGGCCAACGTCCTGACTTTC	CASSLTGVAGANVLTF
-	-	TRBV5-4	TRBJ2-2	TGTGCCAGCAGCTTGGCCACAACAGGGAACACCGGGGAGCTGTTTTTT	CASSLATTGNTGELFF
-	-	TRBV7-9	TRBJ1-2	TGTGCCAGCAGCTTAGGTGCCGGACCGAACTATGGCTACACCTTC	CASSLGAGPNYGYTF
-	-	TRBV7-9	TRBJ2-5	TGTGCCAGCAACAACCCCTCCGTCCAAGAGACCCAGTACTTC	CASNNPSVQETQYF
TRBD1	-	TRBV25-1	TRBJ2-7	TGTGCCAGCAGTGTCCCGGGACAGGGAAGCGAGCAGTACTTC	CASSVPGQGSEQYF
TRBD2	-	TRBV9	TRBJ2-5	TGTGCCAGCAGCGGGGACTATAGGCCAATGGAGACCCAGTACTTC	CASSGDYRPMETQYF
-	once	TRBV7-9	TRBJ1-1	TGTGCCAGCAGCTTAGGTGGTGGAAGCACTGAAGCTTTCTTT	CASSLGGGSTEAFF
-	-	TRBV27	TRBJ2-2	TGTGCCAGCAGACCAGGAGTAGGGTTATCCGGGGAGCTGTTTTTT	CASRPGVGLSGELFF
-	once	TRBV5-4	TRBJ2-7	TGTGCCAGCAGCCTCAAGAGCGGCTACGAGCAGTACTTC	CASSLKSGYEQYF
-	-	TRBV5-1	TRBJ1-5	TGCGCCAGCAGCTTGGCCGGCGCAGGCGTCGGACAGCCCCAGCATTTT	CASSLAGAGVGQPQHF
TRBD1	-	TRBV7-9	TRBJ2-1	TGTGCCAGCAGCCATGACAGGGGAATCGTAAATGAGCAGTTCTTC	CASSHDRGIVNEQFF
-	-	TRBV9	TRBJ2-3	TGTGCCAGCAGCGTAGTGGCTTACACAGATACGCAGTATTTT	CASSVVAYTDTQYF
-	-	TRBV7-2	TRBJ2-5	TGTGCCAGCAGCTTCTCATACCAAGAGACCCAGTACTTC	CASSFSYQETQYF
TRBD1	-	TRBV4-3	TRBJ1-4	TGCGCCAGCAGCCCGTCCATCCCAGGGGGTAATGAAAAACTGTTTTTT	CASSPSIPGGNEKLFF
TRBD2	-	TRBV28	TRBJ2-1	TGTGCCAGCAGCCTCCCCCAGGGCAGCGGGAGACAGAAGTTCTTC	CASSLPQGSGRQKFF
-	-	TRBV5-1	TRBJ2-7	TGCGCCAGCAGCTTGGCCACAGGTAGGGTCAGCTTTCAGACCTACGAGCAGTACTTC	CASSLATGRVSFQTYEQYF